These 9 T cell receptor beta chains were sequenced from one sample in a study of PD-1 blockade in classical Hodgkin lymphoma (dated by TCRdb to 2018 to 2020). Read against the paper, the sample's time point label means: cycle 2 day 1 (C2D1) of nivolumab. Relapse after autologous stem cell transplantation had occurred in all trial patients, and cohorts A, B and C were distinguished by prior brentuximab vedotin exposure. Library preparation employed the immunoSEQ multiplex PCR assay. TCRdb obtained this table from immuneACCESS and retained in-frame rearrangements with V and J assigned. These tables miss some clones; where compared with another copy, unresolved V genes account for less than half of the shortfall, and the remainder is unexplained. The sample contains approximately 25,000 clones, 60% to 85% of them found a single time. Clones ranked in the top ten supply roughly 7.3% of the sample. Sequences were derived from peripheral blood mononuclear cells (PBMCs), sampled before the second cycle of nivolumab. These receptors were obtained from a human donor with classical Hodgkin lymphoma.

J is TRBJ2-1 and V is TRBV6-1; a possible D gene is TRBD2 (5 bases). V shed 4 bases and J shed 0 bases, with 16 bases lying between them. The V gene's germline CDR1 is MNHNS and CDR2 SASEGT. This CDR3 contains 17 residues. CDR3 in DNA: TGTGCCAGCAGTGTGAGGGTCATGGCGGACTCCTACAATGAGCAGTTCTTC. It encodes CASSVRVMADSYNEQFF.

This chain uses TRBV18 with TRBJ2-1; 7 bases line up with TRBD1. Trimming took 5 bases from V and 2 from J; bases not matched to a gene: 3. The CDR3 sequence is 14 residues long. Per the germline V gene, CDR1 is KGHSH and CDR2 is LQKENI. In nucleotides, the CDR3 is TGTGCCAGCTCAGCCGACAGGGCCTACAATGAGCAGTTCTTC. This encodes CASSADRAYNEQFF.

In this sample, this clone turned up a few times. In nucleotides, the CDR3 is TGTGCCAGCAGCTTAGTCTCAGCTAACTATGGCTACACCTTC. This gives the protein CASSLVSANYGYTF. The V call is TRBV11-2, the J call TRBJ1-2; D remains ambiguous. The CDR3 extends over 14 amino acids. Germline values: CDR1 SGHAT, CDR2 FQNNGV. V was cut by 1 base and J by 0 bases, with 6 bases left in between.

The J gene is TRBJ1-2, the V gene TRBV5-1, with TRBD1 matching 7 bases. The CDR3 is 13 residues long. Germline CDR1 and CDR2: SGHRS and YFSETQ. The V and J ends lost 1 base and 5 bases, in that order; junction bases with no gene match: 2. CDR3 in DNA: TGCGCCAGCAGCTTGATGACAGGGTATGGCTACACCTTC. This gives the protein CASSLMTGYGYTF.

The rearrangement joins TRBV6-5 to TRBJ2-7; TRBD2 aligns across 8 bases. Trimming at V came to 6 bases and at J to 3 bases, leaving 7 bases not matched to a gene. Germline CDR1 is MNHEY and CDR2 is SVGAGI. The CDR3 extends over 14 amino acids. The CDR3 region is CASRNAGGGYEQYF. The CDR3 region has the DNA TGTGCCAGCAGGAATGCGGGAGGAGGCTACGAGCAGTACTTC.

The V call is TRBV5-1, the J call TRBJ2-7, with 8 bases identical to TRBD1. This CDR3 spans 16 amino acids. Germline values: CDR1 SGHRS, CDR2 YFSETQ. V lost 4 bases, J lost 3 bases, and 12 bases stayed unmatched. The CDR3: CASSLSTGGKIYEQYF. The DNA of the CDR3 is TGCGCCAGCAGCCTATCCACAGGGGGGAAGATCTACGAGCAGTACTTC.

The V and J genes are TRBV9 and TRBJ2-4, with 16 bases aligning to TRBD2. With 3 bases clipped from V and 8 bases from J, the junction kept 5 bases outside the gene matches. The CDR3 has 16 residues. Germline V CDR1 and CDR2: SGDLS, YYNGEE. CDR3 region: CASSAGTSGRGDIQYF. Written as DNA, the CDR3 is TGTGCCAGCAGCGCCGGGACTAGCGGGAGGGGGGACATTCAGTACTTC. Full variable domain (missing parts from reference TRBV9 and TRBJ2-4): DSGVTQTPKHLITATGQRVTLRCSPRSGDLSVYWYQQSLDQGLQFLIQYYNGEERAKGNILERFSAQQFPDLHSELNLSSLELGDSALYFCASSAGTSGRGDIQYFGAGTRLSVL.

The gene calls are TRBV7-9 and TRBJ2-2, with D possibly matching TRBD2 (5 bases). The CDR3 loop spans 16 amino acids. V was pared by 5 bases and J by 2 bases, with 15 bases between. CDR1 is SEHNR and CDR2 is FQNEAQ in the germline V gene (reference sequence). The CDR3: CASSLRAMINTGELFF. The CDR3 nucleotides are TGTGCCAGCAGCCTGCGGGCGATGATTAACACCGGGGAGCTGTTTTTT.

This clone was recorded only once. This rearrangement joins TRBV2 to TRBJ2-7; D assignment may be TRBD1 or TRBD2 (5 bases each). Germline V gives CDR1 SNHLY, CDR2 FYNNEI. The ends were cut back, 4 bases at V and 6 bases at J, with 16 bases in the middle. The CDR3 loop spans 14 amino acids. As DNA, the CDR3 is TGTGCCAGCAGTGTTGAGGGGCCCGGGGCCGAGCAGTACTTC. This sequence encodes CASSVEGPGAEQYF.